The 5 T cell receptor beta chains listed next were all sequenced from one sample in a study of T cells after yellow fever vaccination. TCRdb fed the 5' RACE reads into MiXCR, producing one record per CDR3 protein. The table has under 300,000 distinct CDR3 sequences, 6.9% seen once; the top ten hold roughly 0.9%. Sequencing was performed on CD4+ T cells sorted from PBMCs, taken 15 days after the yellow fever booster vaccination. The receptors stem from a man aged 30-40 years who received the YFV17D yellow fever vaccine.

The sample holds a few counts of this clonotype. The chain uses TRBV12-3 or TRBV12-4 and TRBJ1-3; D may be TRBD1 (6 bases). CDR3 length: 15 residues. V lost 5 bases and J 4 bases, leaving 15 bases between the germline ends. The chain's CDR3 is CASSDTGSSGNTIYF. CDR3 sequence (DNA): TGTGCCAGCAGTGATACAGGGAGTTCCGGAAACACCATATATTTT.

The V call is TRBV6-1, the J call TRBJ2-2; D possibly corresponds to TRBD1 (6 bases). CDR3 length: 16 residues. Germline CDR1 MNHNS, CDR2 SASEGT. The V and J ends lost 6 bases and 1 base respectively, with 15 bases between them. The CDR3 DNA reads as TGTGCCAGCAGCAAAAAGGACAGCCGGAACACCGGGGAGCTGTTTTTT. Its translation is CASSKKDSRNTGELFF.

This clonotype was counted only a few times. V gene TRBV27 combines with J gene TRBJ2-7; no firm D call. The germline CDR1 and CDR2 sequences are MNHEY and SMNVEV (reference sequence). CDR3 length equals 13 residues. Deletions cut 2 bases from V and 2 bases from J, with 7 bases between. The CDR3: CASSLTAAYEQYF. Written as DNA, the CDR3 is TGTGCCAGCAGTTTAACTGCAGCCTACGAGCAGTACTTC.

This clonotype has only a few counts. In DNA, the CDR3 is TGTGCCAGCAGCATAACAGTGAACACTGAAGCTTTCTTT. It codes for CASSITVNTEAFF. V usage is TRBV6-1 and J usage is TRBJ1-1; D is unclear. V was pared by 6 bases and J by 0 bases, with 8 bases between. The germline V gene has CDR1 MNHNS and CDR2 SASEGT. There are 13 residues in the CDR3.

This clonotype was counted only a few times. The gene calls are TRBV5-1 and TRBJ2-3; TRBD2 matches 12 bases. This CDR3 is built from 16 residues. Germline CDR1 is SGHRS and CDR2 is YFSETQ. V gave up 0 bases and J gave up 2 bases; unmatched junction bases: 1. CDR3 sequence (DNA): TGCGCCAGCAGCTTGGGGACTAGCGGGGCCACAGATACGCAGTATTTT. Translating it yields CASSLGTSGATDTQYF.